This T cell receptor beta chain was profiled in a study of blood T cell repertoires in COVID-19. Study in general: COVID-19 samples collected from the United States, Italy and Spain covered acute and convalescent phases. T cells, B-cell-depleted T cells, or PBMCs provided the cDNA or gDNA that served as material.

Under the authors' procedure: Cell counts per sample came from amplifying reference gene primers. Method: immunoSEQ multiplex PCR; TCRdb's copy keeps in-frame clones and lacks some. V and J calls plus clone size are reproduced from that table; the DNA served to infer D and trimming. The repertoire holds 200,000 to 300,000 clones, with approximately 86% as singletons. Trimming removed 4 bases from V and 1 base from J; junction bases left unmatched: 8. The CDR3 runs to 17 residues. Germline V gene lookup returns CDR1 LGHNA and CDR2 YSLEER. The TCR sequence derives from a human donor in a cohort sampled during active COVID-19. Sequencing input: peripheral blood. This chain joins TRBV4-3 and TRBJ1-3, with 9 bases that match TRBD1. CDR3 coding DNA: TGCGCCAGCAGCCTTACGGGACAGGGTTGGTCTGGAAACACCATATATTTT. Its protein is CASSLTGQGWSGNTIYF.